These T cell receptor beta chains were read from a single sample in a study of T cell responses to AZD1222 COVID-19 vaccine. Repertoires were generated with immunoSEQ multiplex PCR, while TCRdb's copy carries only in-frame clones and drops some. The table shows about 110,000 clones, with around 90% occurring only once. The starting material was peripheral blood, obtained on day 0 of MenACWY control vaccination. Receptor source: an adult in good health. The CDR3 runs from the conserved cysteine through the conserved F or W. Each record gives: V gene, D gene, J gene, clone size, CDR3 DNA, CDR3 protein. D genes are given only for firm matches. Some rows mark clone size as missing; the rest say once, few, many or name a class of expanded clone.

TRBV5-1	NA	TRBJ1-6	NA	TGCGCCAGCTTGAGACGGGTACCTAATTCACCCCTCCACTTT	CASLRRVPNSPLHF
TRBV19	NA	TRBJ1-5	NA	TGTGCCAGTAGTCCTGGACACCAATATAGCAATCAGCCCCAGCATTTT	CASSPGHQYSNQPQHF
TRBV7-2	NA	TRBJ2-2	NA	TGTGCCAGCAGCTTAGGGGGCGCCGGGGAGCTGTTTTTT	CASSLGGAGELFF
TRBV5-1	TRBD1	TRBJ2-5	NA	TGCGCCAGCAGCATAGGACAGGGGCGGGAGACCCAGTACTTC	CASSIGQGRETQYF
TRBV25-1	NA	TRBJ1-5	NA	TGTGCCAGCAGTGTCGGCGCTAGCAATCAGCCCCAGCATTTT	CASSVGASNQPQHF
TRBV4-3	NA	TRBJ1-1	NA	TGCGCCAGCAGCCTCTTACGTGATTTACCGAACACTGAAGCTTTCTTT	CASSLLRDLPNTEAFF
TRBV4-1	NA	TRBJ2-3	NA	TGCGCCAGCAGAGCTCAGGAATGGGCAGATACGCAGTATTTT	CASRAQEWADTQYF
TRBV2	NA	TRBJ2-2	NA	TGTGCCAGCAGTGAAGCGGTCGGAGGTGGGGAGCTGTTTTTT	CASSEAVGGGELFF
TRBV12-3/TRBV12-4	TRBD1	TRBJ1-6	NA	TGTGCCAGCAGATGGGACAGTAATTCACCCCTCCACTTT	CASRWDSNSPLHF
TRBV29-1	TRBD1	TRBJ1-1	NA	TGCAGCGTTCGGGAGGGGGCAAACACTGAAGCTTTCTTT	CSVREGANTEAFF
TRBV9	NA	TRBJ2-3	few	TGTGCCAGCAGCGTAGAACCGAGGTCCGATACGCAGTATTTT	CASSVEPRSDTQYF
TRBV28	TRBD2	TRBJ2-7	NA	TGTGCCAGCAGTTTAGGCGGGGGGCCCTACGAGCAGTACTTC	CASSLGGGPYEQYF
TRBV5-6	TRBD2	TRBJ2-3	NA	TGTGCCAGCAGCTGGGGCCCTAGCGGAGCTAGCACAGATACGCAGTATTTT	CASSWGPSGASTDTQYF
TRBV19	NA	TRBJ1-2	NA	TGTGCCAGTAGTATTCCATACTATGGCTACACCTTC	CASSIPYYGYTF
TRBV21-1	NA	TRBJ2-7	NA	TGTGCCAGCAGCAAAGGCCCCCGGACAGGGAACGAGCAGTACTTC	CASSKGPRTGNEQYF
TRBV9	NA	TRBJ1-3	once	TGTGCCAGCAGCCCCCGTGGCGGCGTCAATGGAAACACCATATATTTT	CASSPRGGVNGNTIYF
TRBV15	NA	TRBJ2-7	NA	TGTGCCACCAGCAGAGAAATGAACTACGAGCAGTACTTC	CATSREMNYEQYF
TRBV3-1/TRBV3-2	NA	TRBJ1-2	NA	TGTGCCAGCAGCCAAGATGGGATCGCCTGGGCCTATGGCTACACCTTC	CASSQDGIAWAYGYTF
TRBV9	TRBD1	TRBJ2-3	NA	TGTGCCAGCAGCCCCCGGACAGGGGGTGCGGGTGATACGCAGTATTTT	CASSPRTGGAGDTQYF
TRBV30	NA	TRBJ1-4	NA	TGTGCCTGGAGTTGGGTATTGGGCGAAAAACTGTTTTTT	CAWSWVLGEKLFF
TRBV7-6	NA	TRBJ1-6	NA	TGTGCCAGCAGCTTAGCCCGGGGGCAGTCCCTCCACTTT	CASSLARGQSLHF
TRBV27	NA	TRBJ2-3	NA	TGTGCCAGCAGTTTATCGATTACCCACGGGGCAGATACGCAGTATTTT	CASSLSITHGADTQYF